This entry features one TCR beta chain sequence. The data derive from a study of blood T cell repertoires in COVID-19. V gave up 3 bases and J gave up 6 bases; unmatched junction bases: 5. Germline V lookup: CDR1 SEHNR, CDR2 FQNEAQ (reference sequence). The CDR3 has 14 amino acids. In the original processing: Nucleated cell counts were estimated from reference gene primer amplification. Sequencing used immunoSEQ multiplex PCR; TCRdb keeps in-frame clones, though not all of them. The V and J calls and clone size are taken from that table; D and trimming were inferred from the DNA. The sample includes over 60,000 clones, roughly 86% of them seen just once.

Input material: peripheral blood. The clonotype originates from a woman in her sixties or seventies with acute or convalescent COVID-19. This rearrangement joins TRBV7-9 to TRBJ1-1; TRBD1 matches at 9 bases. The CDR3 protein is CASSLTGGNAEAFF. DNA for the CDR3: TGTGCCAGCAGCTTGACAGGGGGTAACGCTGAAGCTTTCTTT. The variable domain in full, completed from reference TRBV7-9 and TRBJ1-1, reads DTGVSQNPRHKITKRGQNVTFRCDPISEHNRLYWYRQTLGQGPEFLTYFQNEAQLEKSRLLSDRFSAERPKGSFSTLEIQRTEQGDSAMYLCASSLTGGNAEAFFGQGTRLTVV.